The 16 T cell receptor beta chains below were found in one sample sequenced in a study of control samples from healthy donors and cancer patients. Some clones are missing from TCRdb's copy, which holds only in-frame ones; the method was immunoSEQ multiplex PCR. The table includes tens of thousands of clones, 84% detected once. Specimen: blood. The receptors were gathered from a middle-aged man in good health.

In DNA, the CDR3 is TGTGCCAGCAGTGAATTGGGGAGGGAGCTGTTTTTT. Translated, it gives CASSELGRELFF. V is TRBV25-1 and J is TRBJ2-2; D call uncertain. CDR1 and CDR2 (germline): MGHDK, SYGVNS. Between the trimmed V and J ends, which lost 1 base and 9 bases, there was a span of 6 bases. The CDR3 contains 12 residues.

The V gene is TRBV4-1, the J gene TRBJ1-5; D not resolved. From germline, CDR1 is MGHRA and CDR2 YSYEKL. V lost 0 bases to trimming and J lost 0 bases, with 6 bases between them. The CDR3 consists of 15 residues. DNA for the CDR3: TGCGCCAGCAGCCAAGAAAGGACTAGCAATCAGCCCCAGCATTTT. Protein sequence: CASSQERTSNQPQHF.

The chain is built from TRBV28 and TRBJ1-1; TRBD1 might be the D (5 bases). Trimming pared 8 bases from V and 8 bases from J, leaving 18 bases between. Per germline, CDR1 MDHEN and CDR2 SYDVKM. This CDR3 has 13 residues. The CDR3 DNA is TGTGCCAGCCTTATCGGGACTCCGACGGAAGCTTTCTTT. As protein: CASLIGTPTEAFF. The variable domain in full, with the rest retrieved from reference TRBV28 and TRBJ1-1, is DVKVTQSSRYLVKRTGEKVFLECVQDMDHENMFWYRQDPGLGLRLIYFSYDVKMKEKGDIPEGYSVSREKKERFSLILESASTNQTSMYLCASLIGTPTEAFFGQGTRLTVV.

The gene calls are TRBV29-1 and TRBJ2-3, with no clear D. The germline CDR1 and CDR2 sequences are SQVTM and ANQGSEA. The length of the CDR3 is 14 residues. Deletions cut 6 bases from V and 0 bases from J, with 13 bases between. CDR3 DNA sequence: TGCAGCGTCGCGGAGAAGGCCAGCACAGATACGCAGTATTTT. Its translation: CSVAEKASTDTQYF.

The chain employs TRBV7-9 and TRBJ1-3; TRBD1 agrees at 8 bases. The V gene's germline CDR1 is SEHNR and CDR2 FQNEAQ (reference sequence). V gave up 10 bases and J gave up 5 bases; unmatched junction bases: 4. The CDR3 totals 12 residues. The CDR3 is CATTGGRNTIYF. The CDR3 bases are TGTGCCACCACAGGGGGTAGAAACACCATATATTTT.

This clone is a singleton in its sample. This rearrangement joins TRBV5-1 to TRBJ2-1, with TRBD2 as a possible D gene (6 bases). The CDR3 covers 13 residues. V lost 1 base and J lost 10, with 12 bases in between. CDR1 and CDR2 from the germline V gene are SGHRS and YFSETQ. The CDR3: CASSLRAGGEQFF. The CDR3 DNA sequence: TGCGCCAGCAGCTTGCGGGCTGGGGGGGAGCAGTTCTTC.

This chain connects TRBV2 to TRBJ2-1; 9 bases match TRBD2. The ends lost 6 bases at V and 7 bases at J; junction bases unmatched: 10. The CDR3 runs 15 residues. Germline loops: CDR1 SNHLY, CDR2 FYNNEI. Here the CDR3 DNA reads TGTGCCAGCAGGTCGGTGGCGGGGGGGCGGAATGAGCAGTTCTTC. Translating it yields CASRSVAGGRNEQFF.

The V call is TRBV19, the J call TRBJ2-1; 9 bases match TRBD2. V shed 6 bases and J 10 bases; nucleotides not matched to a gene: 7. Germline CDR1 and CDR2: LNHDA and SQIVND (reference sequence). The CDR3 sequence is 13 residues long. The CDR3 reads CASSGGRAREQFF. The CDR3 nucleotides are TGTGCCAGTAGCGGCGGGAGGGCCAGGGAGCAGTTCTTC.

This clone was seen more than once but under ten times. The chain couples TRBV28 to TRBJ1-6, with D hard to call. The CDR3 covers 13 residues. The germline V and J ends were trimmed by 5 bases and 10 bases, with 12 bases remaining between them. CDR1 is MDHEN and CDR2 is SYDVKM in the germline V gene. CDR3 coding DNA: TGTGCCAGCAGTCCCGACGGGAGATCACCCCTCCACTTT. This sequence encodes CASSPDGRSPLHF. Full variable domain (remainder filled in from reference TRBV28 and TRBJ1-6): DVKVTQSSRYLVKRTGEKVFLECVQDMDHENMFWYRQDPGLGLRLIYFSYDVKMKEKGDIPEGYSVSREKKERFSLILESASTNQTSMYLCASSPDGRSPLHFGNGTRLTVT.

The CDR3 reads CASSKQDGRDTQYF. The CDR3 DNA is TGTGCCAGTAGTAAGCAGGACGGAAGGGATACGCAGTATTTT. The chain carries TRBV19 and TRBJ2-3; unclear D gene. The germline gives CDR1 LNHDA, CDR2 SQIVND (reference sequence). The CDR3 consists of 14 residues. The ends were cut back, 4 bases at V and 6 bases at J, with 14 bases in the middle.

V is TRBV4-1 and J is TRBJ2-3; 8 bases map to TRBD2. From germline, CDR1 is MGHRA and CDR2 YSYEKL. The CDR3 is made up of 19 amino acids. The V gene end was trimmed by 1 base and the J gene end by 2 bases; junction bases not matched to a gene: 14. CDR3 sequence: CASSQVGVAGTSDTDTQYF. CDR3 DNA: TGCGCCAGCAGCCAAGTGGGGGTAGCGGGGACTAGTGACACAGATACGCAGTATTTT.

The V call is TRBV11-3, the J call TRBJ2-7, with D possibly matching TRBD2 (5 bases). The CDR3 is made up of 12 amino acids. The ends were cut back, 3 bases at V and 9 bases at J, with 12 bases in the middle. Germline CDR1 is SGHNT and CDR2 is YENEEA. In DNA form, the CDR3 reads TGTGCCAGCAGCTTGAGAGGGCTTGGGCAGTACTTC. Its translation is CASSLRGLGQYF.

The CDR3 here is CASSLYGGGSYNEQFF. The CDR3 nucleotides are TGTGCCAGCAGCCTATACGGCGGCGGGTCATACAATGAGCAGTTCTTC. The chain is built from TRBV4-2 and TRBJ2-1; TRBD2 might be the D (5 bases). Trimming took off 4 bases at V and 4 bases at J, with 17 bases between the two ends. Germline V lookup: CDR1 LGHNA, CDR2 YNFKEQ. This CDR3 region has 16 residues.

The V call is TRBV11-3, the J call TRBJ2-2; a weak D match, TRBD1 (6 bases). The CDR3 consists of 15 residues. Germline-derived CDR1 and CDR2 are SGHNT and YENEEA. V was clipped by 4 bases and J by 7 bases, with 16 bases between them. CDR3 nucleotide sequence: TGTGCCAGCAGCTCCCGACAGGTTATCGGCGGGGAGCTGTTTTTT. Translating it yields CASSSRQVIGGELFF.

The V call is TRBV13, the J call TRBJ2-5; 7 bases match TRBD1. CDR1 is PRHDT, CDR2 FYEKMQ, per germline (reference sequence). CDR3 length equals 15 residues. J gave up 3 bases and V 6 bases, and 10 bases lay outside the gene matches. The CDR3 DNA reads as TGTGCCAGCAGTGTCCGTAGGGGGCGAGAAGAGACCCAGTACTTC. Its protein is CASSVRRGREETQYF.

The chain couples TRBV7-7 to TRBJ2-5; D not certain. V was pared by 2 bases and J by 5 bases, with 15 bases between. This CDR3 region has 15 residues. Germline V gene lookup returns CDR1 SSHAT and CDR2 FNYEAQ (reference sequence). CDR3 sequence reads: CASSLWGRLGETQYF. In DNA form, the CDR3 reads TGTGCCAGCAGCTTATGGGGAAGATTGGGGGAGACCCAGTACTTC.